In this sample, the clone carrying this T cell receptor beta chain turned up a few times. Its antigen is currently unknown. Profiled with immunoSEQ multiplex PCR; TCRdb holds only in-frame clones, not every one. Of over 700,000 clones listed, 55% to 75% are singletons. These data come from a study of shared clonotypes between healthy human individuals. Study at large: Serving as donors were a couple of women and three men, whose ages spanned 18 to 49. Study-wide points: Estimated richness values were generally larger in naive subsets than in memory subsets.

This CDR3 is 11 amino acids long. Per the germline V gene, CDR1 is LNHDA and CDR2 is SQIVND (reference sequence). V dropped 11 bases and J dropped 8 bases, with 12 bases sitting between them. The donors, healthy adults who were HIV-negative, had experienced no recent acute infections or vaccinations. The split of CD4+ cells yielded CD45RA+ naive and CD45RA-negative memory subsets. This TCR was recovered from a woman aged 25 to 39 in good health. Input material: memory CD4+ T cells sorted from blood. Regarding subset: CD45RA-negative fraction. The chain has TRBV19 and TRBJ1-4, with D possibly matching TRBD1 (5 bases). In DNA, the CDR3 is TGTGCCTCGGGACCCGTGGAAAAACTGTTTTTT. Encoded protein: CASGPVEKLFF.